Below, one T cell receptor (beta chain) is given with its context. The antigen it binds to is not known. Within one base of it there is no much larger clone, and no base qualities were kept. The data were taken from a study of blood T cell repertoires in COVID-19 (dated by TCRdb to the early 2020s). Study-wide context: The collaborator samples originated in the United States, Italy and Spain and spanned the acute and convalescent phases of COVID-19. A freely available public database, intended as a resource for researchers studying the immune response to SARS-CoV-2, is where the repertoires were released. A de-identified subject ID, COVID-19 status, age in years and sex were almost always included in the sample metadata. Where available, HLA class I and class II types were obtained from metadata supplied by the sample provider rather than from assay-based typing. The prospective study material was composed of cDNA or gDNA derived from T cells, B-cell-depleted T cells, or PBMCs. The samples were drawn from two sources: the first 160 participants of the ongoing ImmuneRACE study, and 1,000 to 1,500 subjects contributed by 6 global collaborators. Subjects who had been exposed to COVID-19, were actively infected with it, or had recovered from it provided the deeply sampled blood TCRbeta repertoires that made up the dataset. What the authors observed across the whole study: How much clinical and demographic metadata was included differed by source and by participant, and the metadata was provided uncurated.

One collaborating source in Seattle enrolled patients during active infection and followed them longitudinally through the course of disease. Collaborating institutions collected whole blood in K2EDTA tubes following their own protocols. For TCRbeta analysis, collaborator samples were shipped as frozen whole blood, as isolated PBMCs, or as DNA extracted from either sample type. Measured from the cysteine to the phenylalanine, the CDR3 is 16 residues long. The read is trimmed to its CDR3 DNA, 48 bases read in frame from base 1. V lost 5 bases and J lost 5 bases, and the count of bases not matched to a germline gene is 11. CDR1 and CDR2 (SGHTA, FQGNSA) derive from the germline V gene. The immunoSEQ Assay, a bias-controlled multiplex PCR, was used to amplify TCRbeta CDR3 regions from genomic DNA. Regarding the original processing steps: The number of nucleated cells in each sample was estimated by amplification of reference gene primers within the assay. To quantify the absolute abundance of each unique TCRbeta CDR3 rearrangement, sequence reads were collapsed and filtered. Productive Simpson clonality was computed per sample as the square root of Simpson's diversity index over productive rearrangements. Here the immuneACCESS table is served through TCRdb, limited to in-frame sequences with V and J called. Missing clones are a known gap in these copies; in checked studies unresolved V genes cover under half, and the rest lacks a known reason. V and J calls and clone size are those listed in that table; D and trimming were worked out from the DNA. Across this sample there are hundreds of thousands of clones, with around nine tenths seen only once. The ten largest clones add up to 0.7% to 0.85% of the sample.

Sequenced: peripheral blood. This receptor was identified in a man in his 60s with COVID-19, enrolled during active disease. The chain was built from TRBV7-2 and TRBJ2-3, and 9 junction bases match TRBD1. The CDR3 reads as follows: CASSLPWTGAGDTQYF. The base sequence is TGTGCCAGCAGCCTCCCTTGGACAGGGGCGGGAGATACGCAGTATTTT.